This T cell receptor (beta chain) was recovered during a study of blood T cell repertoires in COVID-19. CDR3 length: 15 residues. The junction had 4 bases not matched to a gene; V was cut back by 1 base and J by 2 bases. Germline V lookup: CDR1 SGHRS, CDR2 YFSETQ. The repertoire was sequenced with immunoSEQ multiplex PCR; TCRdb's copy has only in-frame clones and lacks some. This table holds over 120,000 clones, approximately 85% found once. The sequence was obtained from a human donor with acute or convalescent COVID-19. The donor label of this sample is uncertain. This sequence joins TRBV5-1 and TRBJ2-5; 8 nucleotides line up with TRBD2. Specimen: peripheral blood. DNA of the CDR3: TGCGCCAGCAGCTTGTGGAGCGGGGGACAAGAGACCCAGTACTTC. Encoded protein: CASSLWSGGQETQYF.